This T cell receptor beta chain derives from a study of T cell clonality in common variable immunodeficiency (dated by TCRdb to the mid-2010s). Study-wide conclusions, independent of this receptor: Although equal DNA input was used, an average of approximately 82,000 unique sequences per sample was obtained for controls, compared with some 34,000 for CVID samples. CVID TCRbeta sequences reportedly showed fewer deletions and N-nucleotide insertions and lacked highly modified clones with 13 or more V deletions. The authors noted that sequencing repertoires of T cell subpopulations would be needed to clarify what caused the increased clonality in CVID. Healthy controls shared more TCRbeta clones with each other than CVID subjects shared among themselves (p < 0.0001). Correlations between repertoire features and clinical complications were limited by patient heterogeneity within the CVID cohort. TCRbeta clonality was higher in CVID subjects than in healthy controls (t-test p = 0.018), and the increase was most characteristic of about a third of subjects.

Most CVID patients and most healthy controls were of Caucasian heritage. From each donor, about 4.5 to 9 ml of heparinized peripheral whole blood was collected. Genomic DNA from adults with common variable immune deficiency (CVID) and from healthy adult controls was used to sequence TCRbeta CDR3 repertoires. The control group was made up of around 22 healthy adult volunteers (about ten male and roughly twelve female) whose ages ranged from 23 to 66 years, with a mean age of around 30. Diluted blood was subjected to density centrifugation over Hypaque 1077 or Ficoll-Paque for isolation of peripheral blood mononuclear cells. Unsorted mononuclear cells served as the source of genomic DNA, which was extracted either by Qiagen column purification or by a centrifugation-based method. This clone was observed a few times. Its cognate antigen has yet to be identified. The read ends 3 residues early relative to the CDR3; the germline J gene fills the gap.

The CDR3 runs 16 amino acids, cysteine and phenylalanine included. The CDR3 was read in part: 39 bases, with the frame set at base 1. CDR1 and CDR2 (LNHDA, SQIVND) derive from the germline V gene (reference sequence). For sequencing, equivalent amounts of genomic DNA were input from CVID and control samples. For every sample, a 60 bp segment covering the rearranged TCRbeta CDR3 region was amplified and then sequenced. The immunoSEQ assay, a bias-corrected multiplex PCR combined with high-throughput sequencing, was used to amplify TCRbeta. From the authors' description of their analysis: Every unique nucleotide sequence was considered a clone and was annotated with V, D and J genes, copy number and frequency. Sequences were labeled productive if in frame, and non-productive if out of frame or containing stop codons. As previously described, clonality was computed from Shannon's entropy. Mean CDR3 Kyte-Doolittle hydropathy was derived from the predicted amino acid sequences of productive clones. Hierarchical clustering of scaled V gene usage was performed with the R hclust function using Manhattan distance and complete linkage. To assess clone sharing by CDR3 amino acid sequence, 12 repertoires per group were resampled over 100 rounds. Repertoires were searched for 70 published EBV-specific and some 240 published CMV-specific TCRbeta sequences. Analysis left out a couple of CVID samples that produced under 10,000 sequences, so fewer than 50 CVID repertoires remained. In TCRdb, the immuneACCESS table is reduced to in-frame sequences with V and J assigned. These tables do not hold every clone; where another copy was compared, an unresolved V gene accounts for under half, and the others remain unexplained. V and J calls plus clone size are reproduced from that table; the DNA served to infer D and trimming. For this sample, under 50,000 clones are listed, none of them singletons. In total, the top ten clones hold approximately 5.9% of the sample.

The receptor chain draws on TRBV19 and TRBJ2-4, with TRBD1 perhaps the D gene, on 5 matching bases. The sequenced sample was peripheral blood mononuclear cells. The origin of this receptor is a person aged 18 to 75 in good health. CDR3 bases read: TGTGCCAGTAGTATAGAGAGACAGCGAGCTCTCTATGGT. The translation is CASSIERQRALYG. The full-length CDR3 reads as CASSIERQRALYGQYF.